Below are 28 T cell receptor beta chains sequenced from a single sample in a study of shared clonotypes between healthy human individuals. This table comes from immunoSEQ multiplex PCR, and its TCRdb copy is limited to in-frame clones, with some not included. Of about 2 million clones listed, about 95% are singletons. CD45RO-negative cells were positively selected for CCR7, leaving out terminally differentiated effector memory CD45RA+ cells. The sample taken for sequencing was naive CD8+ T cells sorted from blood. The receptors originated from a young man in good health.

This clone was recorded once. V gene TRBV15 combines with J gene TRBJ2-7; perhaps TRBD1 as D (5 bases). CDR3 length equals 15 residues. Germline CDR1 LNHNV, CDR2 YYDKDF (reference sequence). With 0 bases removed from V and 4 bases from J, the gap between germline ends came to 13 bases. The DNA for the CDR3 is TGTGCCACCAGCAGAGATAACCCAGGGTGGTACGAGCAGTACTTC. Its translation: CATSRDNPGWYEQYF.

The CDR3 DNA is TGTGCCAGCAGTCCTCAGCGGAGCCAAGAGACCCAGTACTTC. Its protein is CASSPQRSQETQYF. The gene calls are TRBV6-5 and TRBJ2-5, with D possibly TRBD2 on 5 matching bases. From germline, CDR1 is MNHEY and CDR2 SVGAGI. Trimming took 5 bases from V and 1 from J, leaving 11 bases between them. The CDR3 contains 14 residues.

In DNA form, the CDR3 reads TGTGCCAGCAGTGAAGCTGGGTGGGACAGAGGGTACGAGCAGTACTTC. As protein: CASSEAGWDRGYEQYF. V is TRBV6-1 and J is TRBJ2-7, with 7 bases matching TRBD1. V was pared by 0 bases and J by 4 bases, with 9 bases of the junction left unmatched. Germline V gives CDR1 MNHNS, CDR2 SASEGT. The CDR3 totals 16 residues.

The V and J genes are TRBV7-9 and TRBJ2-5, with 7 bases identical to TRBD1. The V and J ends lost 1 base and 2 bases, in that order; junction bases with no gene match: 4. The CDR3 spans 15 residues. CDR1 and CDR2 from the germline V gene are SEHNR and FQNEAQ (reference sequence). Written as DNA, the CDR3 is TGTGCCAGCAGCTTAGTGACAGGGTGGCAAGAGACCCAGTACTTC. It encodes CASSLVTGWQETQYF.

This chain uses TRBV4-1 with TRBJ2-3; no clear D gene. CDR3 length equals 16 residues. V was clipped by 2 bases and J by 2 bases, with 14 bases between them. Germline values: CDR1 MGHRA, CDR2 YSYEKL. The CDR3 DNA reads TGCGCCAGCAGCCAATCAGTTTGGGGTCCCACAGATACGCAGTATTTT. Its protein product is CASSQSVWGPTDTQYF.

The chain employs TRBV4-1 and TRBJ1-4; weak D call: TRBD1 (6 bases). There are 15 residues in the CDR3. V lost 1 base to trimming and J lost 6 bases, with 12 bases between them. Germline assignment: CDR1 MGHRA and CDR2 YSYEKL. CDR3 nucleotide sequence: TGCGCCAGCAGCCAAGGGGAAGGGGGATATGAAAAACTGTTTTTT. Amino acid sequence: CASSQGEGGYEKLFF.

The V call is TRBV27, the J call TRBJ2-3, with D unclear. Trimming removed 7 bases from V and 1 base from J, with 12 bases in between. Germline V gene lookup returns CDR1 MNHEY and CDR2 SMNVEV (reference sequence). The CDR3 extends over 14 amino acids. The CDR3 nucleotides read TGTGCCAGCACCCTATTATGGGGCACAGATACGCAGTATTTT. This codes for CASTLLWGTDTQYF.

The chain recombines TRBV19 with TRBJ1-5, with a possible D match to TRBD1 (5 bases). The CDR3 sequence is 14 residues long. From germline, CDR1 is LNHDA and CDR2 SQIVND (reference sequence). V lost 1 base to trimming and J lost 4 bases, with 8 bases between them. The CDR3 nucleotides read TGTGCCAGTAGTATAGGAGACAGAAATCAGCCCCAGCATTTT. Amino acid sequence: CASSIGDRNQPQHF.

CDR3 DNA: TGTGCCAGCAGTTTGATAGCGGCGAGCACCGGGGAGCTGTTTTTT. Translated: CASSLIAASTGELFF. This sequence joins TRBV27 and TRBJ2-2; D perhaps matches TRBD2 (6 bases). The V gene's germline CDR1 is MNHEY and CDR2 SMNVEV (reference sequence). This CDR3 region has 15 residues. The ends were cut back, 3 bases at V and 4 bases at J, with 12 bases in the middle.

The chain couples TRBV5-1 to TRBJ2-3; D gene unclear. The CDR3 is made up of 13 amino acids. Trimming took 2 bases from V and 2 from J, leaving 6 bases between them. Germline-derived CDR1 and CDR2 are SGHRS and YFSETQ. Here the CDR3 reads CASSLGNTDTQYF. The CDR3, as DNA: TGCGCCAGCAGCTTAGGAAACACAGATACGCAGTATTTT.

The chain has TRBV27 and TRBJ2-7; 13 bases agree with TRBD2. The CDR3 spans 17 residues. Trimming at V came to 4 bases and at J to 6 bases, leaving 12 bases not matched to a gene. Looked up from germline, CDR1 is MNHEY and CDR2 is SMNVEV (reference sequence). The chain's CDR3 is CASSSLLGLAGDAEQYF. The DNA of the CDR3 is TGTGCCAGCAGTTCCCTCCTTGGACTAGCGGGGGACGCCGAGCAGTACTTC.

The chain links TRBV12-2 to TRBJ2-7; the table calls TRBD2, which could not be checked here. TRBV12-2 is labeled a pseudogene. The CDR3 is made up of 14 amino acids. The CDR3 coding sequence is TGTGCAAGTCGCTTACCGGGAGCCGGCTACGAGCAGTACTTC. Translated: CASRLPGAGYEQYF.

The chain employs TRBV6-5 and TRBJ1-1, with D maybe TRBD1 (5 bases). The CDR3 totals 14 residues. From germline, CDR1 is MNHEY and CDR2 SVGAGI. Trimming removed 4 bases from V and 4 bases from J, with 13 bases in between. DNA for the CDR3: TGTGCCAGCAGTTTGAGTTTGGGGGGCACTGAAGCTTTCTTT. As protein: CASSLSLGGTEAFF.

The gene calls are TRBV18 and TRBJ1-1; maybe TRBD1 (5 bases). V lost 0 bases to trimming and J lost 4 bases, with 9 bases between them. The CDR3 consists of 14 residues. From germline, CDR1 is KGHSH and CDR2 LQKENI. The CDR3 sequence: CASSPPARGTEAFF. The CDR3 bases are TGTGCCAGCTCACCACCGGCGAGGGGCACTGAAGCTTTCTTT.

The CDR3 spells CASSLFTEGSPLHF. The CDR3 DNA is TGTGCCAGCAGCTTATTTACGGAGGGTTCACCCCTCCACTTT. The chain is built from TRBV5-4 and TRBJ1-6; D gene ambiguous. V lost 2 bases and J 9 bases, leaving 12 bases between the germline ends. There are 14 residues in the CDR3. Germline loops: CDR1 SGHNT, CDR2 YYREEE (reference sequence).

The genes are TRBV2 and TRBJ2-7; D is unresolved. Between the trimmed V and J ends, which lost 3 bases and 4 bases, there was a span of 13 bases. CDR1 and CDR2 from the germline V gene are SNHLY and FYNNEI. The CDR3 runs to 14 residues. This CDR3 is CASSDRVQSYEQYF. The CDR3 DNA is TGTGCCAGCAGTGACCGAGTTCAGAGTTACGAGCAGTACTTC.

CDR3 in DNA: TGCGCCAGCAGCCAAGTCCCGGGACAGGGATCGGGCACCGGGGAGCTGTTTTTT. As protein: CASSQVPGQGSGTGELFF. The J gene is TRBJ2-2, the V gene TRBV4-1, with 9 nucleotides matching TRBD1. The junction had 10 bases not matched to a gene; V was cut back by 1 base and J by 4 bases. Germline assignment: CDR1 MGHRA and CDR2 YSYEKL. This CDR3 has 18 amino acids.

This clone has only one observation. The V and J genes are TRBV7-9 and TRBJ2-1, with D unclear. Germline V gene lookup returns CDR1 SEHNR and CDR2 FQNEAQ (reference sequence). This CDR3 is 17 amino acids long. V was clipped by 7 bases and J by 1 base, with 20 bases between them. The CDR3: CASNPELGSRSYNEQFF. In DNA, the CDR3 is TGTGCCAGCAACCCAGAGTTAGGGTCGCGGTCCTACAATGAGCAGTTCTTC.

V gene TRBV6-1 combines with J gene TRBJ2-7, with 8 bases matching TRBD1. V dropped 1 base and J dropped 6; count of bases not matched to a gene: 2. Germline V gene data show CDR1 as MNHNS and CDR2 as SASEGT. This CDR3 has 13 residues. The CDR3 spells CASSEVQGGEQYF. CDR3 bases: TGTGCCAGCAGTGAAGTACAGGGGGGCGAGCAGTACTTC.

The chain combines TRBV5-4 with TRBJ2-1; D unresolved. The CDR3 length is 14 residues. The V gene's germline CDR1 is SGHNT and CDR2 YYREEE (reference sequence). V gave up 0 bases and J gave up 6 bases, with 10 bases separating them. CDR3 DNA: TGTGCCAGCAGCTTGGCGCTTAGCCCCAATGAGCAGTTCTTC. Residues: CASSLALSPNEQFF.

This clone was observed a single time. The CDR3: CASSFRQGSLQETQYF. The CDR3, as DNA: TGTGCCAGCAGTTTCCGACAGGGAAGCCTCCAAGAGACCCAGTACTTC. V usage is TRBV28 and J usage is TRBJ2-5; TRBD1 agrees at 7 bases. CDR1 and CDR2 (germline): MDHEN, SYDVKM. This CDR3 has 16 amino acids. Losses at the gene ends were 3 bases for V and 1 base for J; bases not matched to a gene: 8.

This chain joins TRBV7-6 and TRBJ2-1, with TRBD1 identical over 8 bases. The germline V gene has CDR1 SGHVS and CDR2 FNYEAQ. Losses at the gene ends were 1 base for V and 7 bases for J; bases not matched to a gene: 0. This CDR3 comprises 13 residues. The chain's CDR3 is CASSLGTGNEQFF. DNA of the CDR3: TGTGCCAGCAGCTTAGGGACAGGGAATGAGCAGTTCTTC.

CDR3 DNA: TGTGCCAGCACTGGCGGGCGTTACAATGAGCAGTTCTTC. This translates into CASTGGRYNEQFF. The chain is built from TRBV13 and TRBJ2-1; the D gene is possibly TRBD2 (5 bases). The V gene's germline CDR1 is PRHDT and CDR2 FYEKMQ (reference sequence). Trimming removed 7 bases from V and 4 bases from J, with 11 bases in between. This CDR3 has 13 amino acids.

This sequence joins TRBV6-1 and TRBJ1-3; D is undetermined. CDR1 and CDR2 (germline): MNHNS, SASEGT. The CDR3 sequence is 15 residues long. V was shortened by 7 bases and J by 0 bases, with 13 bases between the two germline ends. CDR3 in amino acids: CASTDNASSGNTIYF. CDR3 bases: TGTGCCAGCACCGATAACGCTAGCTCTGGAAACACCATATATTTT.

The chain uses TRBV7-3 and TRBJ2-3, with 10 positions matching TRBD2. Germline trimming cut 2 bases from V and 4 bases from J; bases unmatched to any gene: 12. Germline V gene lookup returns CDR1 SGHTA and CDR2 FQGTGA. The CDR3 covers 18 residues. The CDR3 region is CASSLSWNSGGVPDTQYF. The CDR3 nucleotides are TGTGCCAGCAGCTTATCGTGGAACAGCGGGGGGGTCCCAGATACGCAGTATTTT.

This chain links TRBV5-6 with TRBJ1-2; TRBD1 might be the D (5 bases). The V gene's germline CDR1 is SGHDT and CDR2 YYEEEE. The CDR3 totals 14 residues. V was trimmed by 6 bases and J by 0 bases, leaving 12 bases between them. CDR3 sequence (DNA): TGTGCCAGCACCCGGGACCGATCTAACTATGGCTACACCTTC. Residues: CASTRDRSNYGYTF.

The chain is built from TRBV7-2 and TRBJ2-6; 10 nucleotides agree with TRBD1. The CDR3 totals 17 residues. In germline, CDR1 is SGHTA, CDR2 FQGNSA. J gave up 3 bases and V 5 bases, and 7 bases lay outside the gene matches. This chain's CDR3 is CASSSPGTGVGANVLTF. CDR3 in DNA: TGTGCCAGCAGCAGTCCCGGGACAGGGGTTGGGGCCAACGTCCTGACTTTC.

As regards this clone: This CDR3 is also generated by other DNA sequences in the sample. The chain is built from TRBV7-9 and TRBJ2-1, with no clear D. Deletions cut 7 bases from V and 1 base from J, with 8 bases between. The V gene's germline CDR1 is SEHNR and CDR2 FQNEAQ (reference sequence). This CDR3 comprises 13 residues. CDR3 in DNA: TGTGCCAGCACCCCCAGTTCCTACAATGAGCAGTTCTTC. Its translation is CASTPSSYNEQFF.